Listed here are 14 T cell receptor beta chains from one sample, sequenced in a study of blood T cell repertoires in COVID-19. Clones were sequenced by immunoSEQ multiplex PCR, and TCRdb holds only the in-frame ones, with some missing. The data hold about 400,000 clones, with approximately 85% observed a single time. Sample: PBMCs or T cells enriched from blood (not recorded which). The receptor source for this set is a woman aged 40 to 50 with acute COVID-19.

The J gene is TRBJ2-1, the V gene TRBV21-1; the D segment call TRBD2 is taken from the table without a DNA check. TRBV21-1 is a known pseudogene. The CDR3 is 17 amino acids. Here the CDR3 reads CASSKAPPPRPHNEQFF. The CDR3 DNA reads TGTGCCAGCAGCAAAGCTCCCCCTCCGCGTCCCCACAATGAGCAGTTCTTC.

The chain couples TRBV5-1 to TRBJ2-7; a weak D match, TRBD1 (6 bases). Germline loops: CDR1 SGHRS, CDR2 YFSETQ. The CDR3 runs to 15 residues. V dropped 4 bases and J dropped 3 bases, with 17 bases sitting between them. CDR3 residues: CASSPAGTLGYEQYF. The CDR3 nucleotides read TGCGCCAGCAGCCCAGCCGGGACATTAGGCTACGAGCAGTACTTC.

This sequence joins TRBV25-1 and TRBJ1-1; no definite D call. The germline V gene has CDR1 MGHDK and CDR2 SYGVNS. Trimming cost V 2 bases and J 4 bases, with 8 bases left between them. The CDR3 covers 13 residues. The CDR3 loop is CASSEHDITEAFF. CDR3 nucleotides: TGTGCCAGCAGTGAACATGACATCACTGAAGCTTTCTTT.

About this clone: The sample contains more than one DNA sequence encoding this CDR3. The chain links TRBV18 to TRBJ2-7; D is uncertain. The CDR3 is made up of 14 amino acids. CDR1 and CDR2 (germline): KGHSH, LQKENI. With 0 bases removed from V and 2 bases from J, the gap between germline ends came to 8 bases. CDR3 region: CASSPPSRTYEQYF. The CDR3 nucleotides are TGTGCCAGCTCACCACCATCCAGGACCTACGAGCAGTACTTC.

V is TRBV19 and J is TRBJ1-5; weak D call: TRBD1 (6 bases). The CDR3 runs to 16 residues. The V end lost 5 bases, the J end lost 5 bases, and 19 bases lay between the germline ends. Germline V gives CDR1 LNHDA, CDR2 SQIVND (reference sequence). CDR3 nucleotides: TGTGCCAGTAGTGCCGGACAGCTCCCTTCTTATCAGCCCCAGCATTTT. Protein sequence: CASSAGQLPSYQPQHF.

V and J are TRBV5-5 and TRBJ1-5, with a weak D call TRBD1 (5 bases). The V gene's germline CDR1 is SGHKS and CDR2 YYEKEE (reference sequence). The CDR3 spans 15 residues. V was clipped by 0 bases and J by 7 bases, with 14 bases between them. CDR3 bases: TGTGCCAGCAGCTTGGTGGGCAGGGAAGACCAGCCCCAGCATTTT. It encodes CASSLVGREDQPQHF.

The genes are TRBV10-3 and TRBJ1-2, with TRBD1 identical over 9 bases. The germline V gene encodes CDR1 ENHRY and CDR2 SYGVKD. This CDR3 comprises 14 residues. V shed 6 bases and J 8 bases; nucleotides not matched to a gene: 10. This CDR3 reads CAISAPYRGQGYTF. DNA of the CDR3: TGTGCCATCAGCGCCCCCTACAGGGGGCAAGGCTACACCTTC.

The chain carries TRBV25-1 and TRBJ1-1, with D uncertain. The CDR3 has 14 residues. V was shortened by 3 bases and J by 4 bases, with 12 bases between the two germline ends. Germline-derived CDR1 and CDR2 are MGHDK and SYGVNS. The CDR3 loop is CASSDGLWATEAFF. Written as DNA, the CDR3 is TGTGCCAGCAGTGATGGGTTGTGGGCCACTGAAGCTTTCTTT.

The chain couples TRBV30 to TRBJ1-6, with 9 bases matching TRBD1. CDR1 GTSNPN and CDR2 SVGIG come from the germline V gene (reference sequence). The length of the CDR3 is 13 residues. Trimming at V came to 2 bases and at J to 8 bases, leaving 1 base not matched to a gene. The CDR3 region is CAWSTGGHSPLHF. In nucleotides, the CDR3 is TGTGCCTGGAGTACAGGGGGCCATTCACCCCTCCACTTT.

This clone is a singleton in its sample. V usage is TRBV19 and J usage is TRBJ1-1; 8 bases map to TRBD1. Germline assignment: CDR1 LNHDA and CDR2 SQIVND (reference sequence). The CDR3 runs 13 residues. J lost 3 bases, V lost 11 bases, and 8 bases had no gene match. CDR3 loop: CASYPQGDTEAFF. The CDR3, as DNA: TGTGCCTCCTATCCACAGGGGGACACTGAAGCTTTCTTT.

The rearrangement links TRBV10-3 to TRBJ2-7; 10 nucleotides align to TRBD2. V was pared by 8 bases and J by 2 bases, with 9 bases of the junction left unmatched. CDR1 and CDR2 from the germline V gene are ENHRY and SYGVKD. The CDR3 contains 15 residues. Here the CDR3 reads CAIALSSGGTYEQYF. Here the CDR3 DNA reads TGTGCCATCGCCCTATCTAGCGGGGGAACCTACGAGCAGTACTTC.

CDR3 nucleotides: TGTGCCAGCAGCTTAAAAGTGCCGGGGGTGAGGAACTATGGCTACACCTTC. The encoded protein is CASSLKVPGVRNYGYTF. The J gene is TRBJ1-2, the V gene TRBV7-2; maybe TRBD1 (5 bases). V lost 2 bases and J lost 2, with 18 bases in between. CDR3 size: 17 residues. Looked up from germline, CDR1 is SGHTA and CDR2 is FQGNSA.

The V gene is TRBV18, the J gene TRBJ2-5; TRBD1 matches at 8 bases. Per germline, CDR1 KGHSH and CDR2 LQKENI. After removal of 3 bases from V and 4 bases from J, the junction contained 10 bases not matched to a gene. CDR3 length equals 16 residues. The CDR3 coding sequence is TGTGCCAGCTCACCCACGGGACAGGAAGTCGGAGAGACCCAGTACTTC. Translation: CASSPTGQEVGETQYF.

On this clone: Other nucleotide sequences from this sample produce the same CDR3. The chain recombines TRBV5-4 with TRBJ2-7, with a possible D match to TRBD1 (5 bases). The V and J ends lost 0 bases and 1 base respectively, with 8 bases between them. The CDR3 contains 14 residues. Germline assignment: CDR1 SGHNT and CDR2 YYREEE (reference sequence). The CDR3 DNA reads TGTGCCAGCAGCTTGGGTGGGGCGTCCTACGAGCAGTACTTC. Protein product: CASSLGGASYEQYF.